The 27 T cell receptor beta chains given below trace back to one sample, sequenced in a study of control samples from healthy donors and cancer patients. Produced via immunoSEQ multiplex PCR; TCRdb's table is partial and in-frame only. Of under 60,000 clones in the sample, about 95% are singletons; the top ten hold approximately 4.3%. Sequenced material: blood. These receptors all stem from a man aged 25 to 40 in good health.

The J gene is TRBJ2-3, the V gene TRBV18, with D maybe TRBD1 (6 bases). Trimming removed 2 bases at V and 4 bases at J, with 13 bases between. Germline V CDR1 and CDR2: KGHSH, LQKENI. The CDR3 sequence is 15 residues long. CDR3 sequence (DNA): TGTGCCAGCTCACCAACAGGGATTGGTGCAGATACGCAGTATTTT. It translates to CASSPTGIGADTQYF.

V usage is TRBV5-1 and J usage is TRBJ2-7; weak D call: TRBD1 (6 bases). Germline-derived CDR1 and CDR2 are SGHRS and YFSETQ. The CDR3 extends over 15 amino acids. Between the trimmed V and J ends, which lost 4 bases and 3 bases, there was a span of 17 bases. The CDR3 is CASSPLDRSFYEQYF. DNA of the CDR3: TGCGCCAGCAGCCCCCTCGACAGGTCTTTCTACGAGCAGTACTTC.

The CDR3 region has the DNA TGTGCCAGCAGCTTCGGGGGGAGAGCTTTCTTT. This sequence encodes CASSFGGRAFF. This rearrangement joins TRBV5-6 to TRBJ1-1; D may be TRBD1 (5 bases). CDR1 SGHDT and CDR2 YYEEEE come from the germline V gene. The V gene lost 2 bases and the J gene lost 10 bases, with 9 bases spanning the gap. The CDR3 extends over 11 amino acids.

The gene calls are TRBV6-6 and TRBJ1-4; TRBD1 agrees at 7 bases. There are 14 residues in the CDR3. The trim removed 6 bases at V and 8 bases at J, leaving 9 bases unmatched. The germline V gene has CDR1 MNHNY and CDR2 SVGAGI (reference sequence). The CDR3 spells CASSPGGGGEKLFF. CDR3 DNA sequence: TGTGCCAGCAGCCCAGGGGGGGGCGGCGAAAAACTGTTTTTT.

This clone is a singleton in its sample. The chain combines TRBV3-1 (or the pseudogene TRBV3-2) with TRBJ1-5; no firm D call. Germline-derived CDR1 and CDR2 are LGHDT and YNNKEL (reference sequence). V lost 6 bases and J lost 5, with 11 bases in between. CDR3 length equals 13 residues. The CDR3 bases are TGTGCCAGCAGAGGACGGTGGGATCAGCCCCAGCATTTT. The encoded protein is CASRGRWDQPQHF.

This clone was observed once. The chain couples TRBV19 to TRBJ1-5; D unresolved. Germline V gene data show CDR1 as LNHDA and CDR2 as SQIVND (reference sequence). V was cut by 7 bases and J by 1 base, with 17 bases left in between. The CDR3 is made up of 16 amino acids. DNA for the CDR3: TGTGCCAGTAAGGAGCGAGGGAAGTGGAGCAATCAGCCCCAGCATTTT. It specifies CASKERGKWSNQPQHF.

CDR3 sequence: CSVSDREQFF. CDR3 DNA sequence: TGCAGCGTTTCCGACAGGGAGCAGTTCTTC. The rearrangement uses TRBV29-1 and TRBJ2-1; D is perhaps TRBD1 (6 bases). The CDR3 loop spans 10 amino acids. Germline-derived CDR1 and CDR2 are SQVTM and ANQGSEA. Trimming stripped 5 bases from V and 10 bases from J, with 9 bases between.

The chain has TRBV9 and TRBJ1-2, with a weak D call TRBD1 (6 bases). This CDR3 comprises 16 residues. Trimming cost V 0 bases and J 3 bases, with 15 bases left between them. Germline V lookup: CDR1 SGDLS, CDR2 YYNGEE. CDR3 sequence (DNA): TGTGCCAGCAGCGTAGCTGGGGGCGGCGGGGACTATGGCTACACCTTC. Residues: CASSVAGGGGDYGYTF.

Points on this clone: Other DNA sequences in the same sample also yield this CDR3. V is TRBV20-1 and J is TRBJ1-5, with D unclear. Per germline, CDR1 DFQATT and CDR2 SNEGSKA (reference sequence). This CDR3 has 11 amino acids. V was cut by 6 bases and J by 4 bases, with 7 bases left in between. CDR3 in DNA: TGCAGTGCCGTTGGGAATCAGCCCCAGCATTTT. Protein sequence: CSAVGNQPQHF.

V and J are TRBV14 and TRBJ1-1; possible D gene TRBD1, 6 bases. The V and J ends lost 0 bases and 5 bases respectively, with 13 bases between them. The V gene's germline CDR1 is SGHDN and CDR2 FVKESK. CDR3 length equals 15 residues. In DNA, the CDR3 is TGTGCCAGCAGCCAAGACCAACGGGGGCGGACTGAAGCTTTCTTT. Its translation: CASSQDQRGRTEAFF.

The chain recombines TRBV9 with TRBJ2-7; 7 bases align to TRBD2. Germline V gene data show CDR1 as SGDLS and CDR2 as YYNGEE. This CDR3 comprises 16 residues. V lost 0 bases, J lost 1 base, and 7 bases stayed unmatched. This chain's CDR3 is CASSVGPSGISYEQYF. DNA for the CDR3: TGTGCCAGCAGCGTAGGACCCAGCGGGATATCCTACGAGCAGTACTTC.

This clone was seen a single time. The chain recombines TRBV9 with TRBJ1-2; the D is unclear. Germline V gene sequence: CDR1 SGDLS, CDR2 YYNGEE. The CDR3 spans 15 residues. Trimming removed 0 bases from V and 3 bases from J, with 12 bases in between. The CDR3 spells CASSVGVGNDYGYTF. For the CDR3, the DNA is TGTGCCAGCAGCGTAGGGGTAGGGAACGACTATGGCTACACCTTC.

The gene calls are TRBV19 and TRBJ2-1; 11 bases match TRBD2. Trimming removed 5 bases from V and 6 bases from J; junction bases left unmatched: 3. The germline gives CDR1 LNHDA, CDR2 SQIVND (reference sequence). This CDR3 is built from 14 residues. CDR3 loop: CASSPSGRFNEQFF. CDR3 coding DNA: TGTGCCAGTAGTCCTAGCGGGAGGTTCAATGAGCAGTTCTTC.

The chain couples TRBV11-2 to TRBJ2-1; 9 bases fit TRBD2. Looked up from germline, CDR1 is SGHAT and CDR2 is FQNNGV. J lost 3 bases, V lost 4 bases, and 10 bases had no gene match. The CDR3 loop spans 17 amino acids. The CDR3 DNA sequence: TGTGCCAGCAGCTCGCGACTAGCGGTGGGGATCTACAATGAGCAGTTCTTC. Its protein is CASSSRLAVGIYNEQFF. The whole variable domain, filled in from reference TRBV11-2 and TRBJ2-1, reads EAGVAQSPRYKIIEKRQSVAFWCNPISGHATLYWYQQILGQGPKLLIQFQNNGVVDDSQLPKDRFSAERLKGVDSTLKIQPAKLEDSAVYLCASSSRLAVGIYNEQFFGPGTRLTVL.

This rearrangement joins TRBV28 to TRBJ2-1; the match to TRBD2 covers 16 bases. The CDR3 has 17 amino acids. Germline assignment: CDR1 MDHEN and CDR2 SYDVKM. V was clipped by 8 bases and J by 6 bases; unmatched bases: 10. The CDR3 DNA is TGTGCCAGCCAGGGACTAGCGGGAGGGCAAAGGAGCAATGAGCAGTTCTTC. Amino acids: CASQGLAGGQRSNEQFF.

The chain combines TRBV6-5 with TRBJ1-3; 8 nucleotides agree with TRBD1. The CDR3 has 15 residues. Looked up from germline, CDR1 is MNHEY and CDR2 is SVGAGI. The V gene end was trimmed by 10 bases and the J gene end by 4 bases; junction bases not matched to a gene: 12. For the CDR3, the DNA is TGTGCCACCCGTTTCGGACAGGGTTACGGAAACACCATATATTTT. This gives the protein CATRFGQGYGNTIYF.

The chain employs TRBV6-6 and TRBJ2-7, with no clear D. Germline CDR1 MNHNY, CDR2 SVGAGI (reference sequence). The CDR3 has 13 amino acids. Trimming removed 8 bases from V and 5 bases from J, with 16 bases in between. The CDR3 DNA is TGTGCCAGCGTTTCCTCCGTCCAACACGAGCAGTACTTC. Translated: CASVSSVQHEQYF.

This clone was recorded once. CDR3 nucleotides: TGTGCCAGCAGCCCTGGGCAGAACCCGTTCCGGGATACGCAGTATTTT. Protein product: CASSPGQNPFRDTQYF. The J gene is TRBJ2-3, the V gene TRBV28; D is uncertain. Germline lookup yields CDR1 MDHEN and CDR2 SYDVKM. Trimming took 6 bases from V and 6 from J, leaving 22 bases between them. CDR3 length: 16 amino acids. The whole variable domain, filled in from reference TRBV28 and TRBJ2-3, reads DVKVTQSSRYLVKRTGEKVFLECVQDMDHENMFWYRQDPGLGLRLIYFSYDVKMKEKGDIPEGYSVSREKKERFSLILESASTNQTSMYLCASSPGQNPFRDTQYFGPGTRLTVL.

This chain joins TRBV6-2 or TRBV6-3 and TRBJ2-5, with TRBD1 matching over 7 bases. CDR3 length: 15 amino acids. V trimming: 0 bases; J trimming: 5 bases; junction bases outside the gene matches: 6. CDR1 is MNHEY, CDR2 SVGEGT, per germline. The CDR3 region is CASSYSGGRMETQYF. The CDR3 nucleotides read TGTGCCAGCAGTTACTCAGGGGGCCGAATGGAGACCCAGTACTTC.

The chain recombines TRBV24-1 with TRBJ2-2, with a tentative D call TRBD1 (5 bases). Looked up from germline, CDR1 is KGHDR and CDR2 is SFDVKD. The V and J ends lost 0 bases and 0 bases respectively, with 19 bases between them. The CDR3 covers 20 residues. Written as DNA, the CDR3 is TGTGCCACCAGTGATTTGCCGCAATCCCTAGACAGAGCGAACACCGGGGAGCTGTTTTTT. The encoded protein is CATSDLPQSLDRANTGELFF.

This chain joins TRBV18 and TRBJ2-7; 10 positions match TRBD1. Germline V gene sequence: CDR1 KGHSH, CDR2 LQKENI. CDR3 size: 16 residues. V dropped 0 bases and J dropped 5; count of bases not matched to a gene: 7. In nucleotides, the CDR3 is TGTGCCAGCTCACCACCAACGGGACAGGGGCTAAACGAGCAGTACTTC. Translated, it gives CASSPPTGQGLNEQYF. Filled out from reference TRBV18 and TRBJ2-7, the complete variable domain reads NAGVMQNPRHLVRRRGQEARLRCSPMKGHSHVYWYRQLPEEGLKFMVYLQKENIIDESGMPKERFSAEFPKEGPSILRIQQVVRGDSAAYFCASSPPTGQGLNEQYFGPGTRLTVT.

The V call is TRBV10-1, the J call TRBJ2-7, with 7 bases that match TRBD1. CDR1 and CDR2 (germline): WNHNN, SYGVQD (reference sequence). The CDR3 covers 14 residues. V was clipped by 4 bases and J by 3 bases; unmatched bases: 6. CDR3 coding DNA: TGCGCCAGCAGTGCGTCCGGGACAGACTACGAGCAGTACTTC. Translation: CASSASGTDYEQYF.

The chain has TRBV7-9 and TRBJ1-5; D call uncertain. CDR3 length: 13 amino acids. V dropped 3 bases and J dropped 6 bases, with 9 bases sitting between them. Per the germline V gene, CDR1 is SEHNR and CDR2 is FQNEAQ (reference sequence). CDR3 DNA: TGTGCCAGCAGCTTCACTACAGTTCAGCCCCAGCATTTT. This encodes CASSFTTVQPQHF. The full variable domain, completed using reference TRBV7-9 and TRBJ1-5, is DTGVSQNPRHKITKRGQNVTFRCDPISEHNRLYWYRQTLGQGPEFLTYFQNEAQLEKSRLLSDRFSAERPKGSFSTLEIQRTEQGDSAMYLCASSFTTVQPQHFGDGTRLSIL.

The chain employs TRBV4-1 and TRBJ2-2, with TRBD1 identical over 7 bases. With V trimmed by 3 bases and J by 5 bases, 9 bases remained unmatched. The germline V gene encodes CDR1 MGHRA and CDR2 YSYEKL. The CDR3 is 16 residues long. The CDR3 nucleotides are TGCGCCAGCAGCCACCCCCTCCAACAGGGGACCGGGGAGCTGTTTTTT. This translates into CASSHPLQQGTGELFF.

This clone has just one count. The V and J genes are TRBV27 and TRBJ1-5, with D unresolved. Germline loops: CDR1 MNHEY, CDR2 SMNVEV (reference sequence). Trimming took 3 bases from V and 7 from J, leaving 10 bases between them. This CDR3 region has 13 residues. CDR3 sequence reads: CASSFRGRQPQHF. As DNA, the CDR3 is TGTGCCAGCAGTTTTCGAGGAAGGCAGCCCCAGCATTTT.

This clone was seen once. V usage is TRBV12-3 or TRBV12-4 and J usage is TRBJ2-5, with no clear D. This CDR3 spans 12 amino acids. The V end lost 10 bases, the J end lost 2 bases, and 11 bases lay between the germline ends. CDR3 sequence (DNA): TGTGCCACCGCCATGTGGCAAGAGACCCAGTACTTC. Translated, it gives CATAMWQETQYF.

V gene TRBV27 combines with J gene TRBJ1-4; a weak D match, TRBD1 (5 bases). This CDR3 comprises 15 residues. Trimming cost V 0 bases and J 6 bases, with 11 bases left between them. CDR1 is MNHEY, CDR2 SMNVEV, per germline (reference sequence). The CDR3 loop is CASSLSPGPDEKLFF. In nucleotides, the CDR3 is TGTGCCAGCAGTTTATCCCCGGGACCGGATGAAAAACTGTTTTTT.